This T cell receptor (beta chain) was sequenced for a study of vaccination and CD4 T cells after COVID-19. Study as a whole: A median of 101 days (range 35 to 161) separated diagnosis from post-COVID sampling.

Only a few counts were recorded for this clonotype. Antigen specificity is unknown. Treatment denoted: roughly 11-day PBMC culture with coronavirus spike peptide pools or control peptides (ViraFEST assay). Under the ViraFEST approach, antigen-specific T cells were expanded with peptide pools and TCRs subsequently sequenced. Dates of PCR positivity, March to December 2020, preceded the US Alpha, Beta and Delta variants. V lost 5 bases, J lost 11 bases, and 13 bases lay in between. CDR1 and CDR2 (germline): SGHVS, FNYEAQ. This CDR3 has 13 residues. Sequenced with the Oncomine TCR Beta short-read assay was DNA taken from cultured CD4+ T cells. A single record per CDR3 protein comes from TCRdb applying MiXCR to the PCR reads. The table lists 12,000 or so distinct CDR3 sequences, 44% of them singletons. Whole-study findings and limits: Convalescent patients showed a median roughly 90% of reactive clones that were seen only post-vaccination.

The genes are TRBV7-6 and TRBJ1-6; no definite D call. The receptor comes from a human donor who had recovered from COVID-19. Input material: CD4+ T cells from blood, cultured in vitro. The CDR3 DNA reads as TGTGCCAGCAGCAACGAAGGGATTGCACCCCTCCACTTT. This gives the protein CASSNEGIAPLHF.